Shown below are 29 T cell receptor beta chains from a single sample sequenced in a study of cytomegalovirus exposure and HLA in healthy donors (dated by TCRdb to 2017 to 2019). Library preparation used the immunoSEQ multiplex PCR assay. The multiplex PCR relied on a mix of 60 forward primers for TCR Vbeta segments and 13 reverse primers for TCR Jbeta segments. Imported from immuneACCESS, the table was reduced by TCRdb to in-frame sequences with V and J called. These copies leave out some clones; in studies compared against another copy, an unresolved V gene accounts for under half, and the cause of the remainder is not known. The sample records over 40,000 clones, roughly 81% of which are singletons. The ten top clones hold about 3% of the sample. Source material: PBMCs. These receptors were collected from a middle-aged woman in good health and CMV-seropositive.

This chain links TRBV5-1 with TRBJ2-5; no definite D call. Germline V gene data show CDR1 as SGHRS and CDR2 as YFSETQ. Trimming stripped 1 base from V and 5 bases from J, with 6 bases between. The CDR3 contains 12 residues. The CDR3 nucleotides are TGCGCCAGCAGCTTGCCGGGTGAGACCCAGTACTTC. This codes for CASSLPGETQYF. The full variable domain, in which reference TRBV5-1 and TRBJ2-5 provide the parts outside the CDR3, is KAGVTQTPRYLIKTRGQQVTLSCSPISGHRSVSWYQQTPGQGLQFLFEYFSETQRNKGNFPGRFSGRQFSNSRSEMNVSTLELGDSALYLCASSLPGETQYFGPGTRLLVL.

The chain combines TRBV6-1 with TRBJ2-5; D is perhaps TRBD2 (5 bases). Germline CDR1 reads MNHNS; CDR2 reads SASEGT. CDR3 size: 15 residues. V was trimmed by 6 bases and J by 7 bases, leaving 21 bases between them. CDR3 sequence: CASSEITPGVGTQYF. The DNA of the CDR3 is TGTGCCAGCAGCGAAATTACCCCCGGGGTAGGGACCCAGTACTTC.

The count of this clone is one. The CDR3 reads CASSWAGQGTDTQYF. DNA for the CDR3: TGTGCCAGCAGCTGGGCGGGTCAGGGCACAGATACGCAGTATTTT. This sequence joins TRBV7-2 and TRBJ2-3; a possible D gene is TRBD2 (5 bases). V gave up 4 bases and J gave up 1 base, with 12 bases separating them. The length of the CDR3 is 15 residues. The germline V gene has CDR1 SGHTA and CDR2 FQGNSA.

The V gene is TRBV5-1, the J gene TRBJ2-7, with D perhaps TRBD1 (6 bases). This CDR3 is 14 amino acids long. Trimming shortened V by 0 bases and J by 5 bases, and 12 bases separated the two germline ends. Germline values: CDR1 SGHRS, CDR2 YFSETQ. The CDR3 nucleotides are TGCGCCAGCAGCTTGGTGGCAGGGGACAACGAGCAGTACTTC. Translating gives CASSLVAGDNEQYF.

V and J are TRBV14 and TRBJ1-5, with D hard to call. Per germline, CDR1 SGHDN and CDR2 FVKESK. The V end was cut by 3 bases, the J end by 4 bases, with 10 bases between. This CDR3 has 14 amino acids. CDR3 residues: CASSHGGGNQPQHF. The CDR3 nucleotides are TGTGCCAGCAGCCACGGCGGAGGGAATCAGCCCCAGCATTTT.

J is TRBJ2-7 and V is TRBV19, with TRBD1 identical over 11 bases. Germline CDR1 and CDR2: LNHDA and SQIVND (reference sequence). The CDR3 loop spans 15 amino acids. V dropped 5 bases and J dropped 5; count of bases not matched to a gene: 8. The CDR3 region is CASSSRGQGADEQYF. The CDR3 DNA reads TGTGCCAGTAGTTCCCGTGGACAGGGGGCCGACGAGCAGTACTTC.

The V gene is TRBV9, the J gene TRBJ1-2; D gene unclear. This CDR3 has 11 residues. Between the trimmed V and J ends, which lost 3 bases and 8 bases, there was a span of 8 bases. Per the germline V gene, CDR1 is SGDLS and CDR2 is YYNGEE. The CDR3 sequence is CASSAPRGYTF. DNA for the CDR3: TGTGCCAGCAGCGCCCCGAGGGGCTACACCTTC.

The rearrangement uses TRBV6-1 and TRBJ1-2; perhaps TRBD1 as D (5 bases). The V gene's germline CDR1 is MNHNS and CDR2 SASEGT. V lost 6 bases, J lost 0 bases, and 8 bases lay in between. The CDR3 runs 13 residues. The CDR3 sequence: CASRDMTNYGYTF. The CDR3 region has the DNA TGTGCCAGCAGGGACATGACTAACTATGGCTACACCTTC.

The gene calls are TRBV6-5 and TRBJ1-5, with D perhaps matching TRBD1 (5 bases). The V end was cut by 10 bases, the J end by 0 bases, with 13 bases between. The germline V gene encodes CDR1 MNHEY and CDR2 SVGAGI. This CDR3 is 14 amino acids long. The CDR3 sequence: CATGPGNSNQPQHF. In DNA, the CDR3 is TGTGCCACAGGCCCAGGGAATAGCAATCAGCCCCAGCATTTT.

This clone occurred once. CDR3 DNA: TGTGCCAGCAGTTTAGGGAGTCCTGGAAACACCATATATTTT. Its protein is CASSLGSPGNTIYF. The chain employs TRBV27 and TRBJ1-3, with D uncertain. The germline gives CDR1 MNHEY, CDR2 SMNVEV (reference sequence). The CDR3 consists of 14 residues. V was clipped by 2 bases and J by 2 bases, with 7 bases between them.

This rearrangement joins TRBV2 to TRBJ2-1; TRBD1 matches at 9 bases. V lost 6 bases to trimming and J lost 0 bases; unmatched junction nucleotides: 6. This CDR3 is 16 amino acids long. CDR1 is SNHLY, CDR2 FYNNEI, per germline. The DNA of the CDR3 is TGTGCCAGCAGAGGGACAGGGCCCAGCTCCTACAATGAGCAGTTCTTC. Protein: CASRGTGPSSYNEQFF. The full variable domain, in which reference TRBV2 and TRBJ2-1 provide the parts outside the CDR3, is EPEVTQTPSHQVTQMGQEVILRCVPISNHLYFYWYRQILGQKVEFLVSFYNNEISEKSEIFDDQFSVERPDGSNFTLKIRSTKLEDSAMYFCASRGTGPSSYNEQFFGPGTRLTVL.

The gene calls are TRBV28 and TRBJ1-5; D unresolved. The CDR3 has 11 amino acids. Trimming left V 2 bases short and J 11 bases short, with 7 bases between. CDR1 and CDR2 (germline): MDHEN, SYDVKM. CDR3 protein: CASSLARAQHF. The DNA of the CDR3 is TGTGCCAGCAGTTTAGCGAGGGCCCAGCATTTT. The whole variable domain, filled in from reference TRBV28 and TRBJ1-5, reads DVKVTQSSRYLVKRTGEKVFLECVQDMDHENMFWYRQDPGLGLRLIYFSYDVKMKEKGDIPEGYSVSREKKERFSLILESASTNQTSMYLCASSLARAQHFGDGTRLSIL.

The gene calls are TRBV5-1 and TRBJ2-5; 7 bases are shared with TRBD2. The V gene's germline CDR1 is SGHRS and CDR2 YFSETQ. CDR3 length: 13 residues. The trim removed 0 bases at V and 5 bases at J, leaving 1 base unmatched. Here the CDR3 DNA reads TGCGCCAGCAGCTTGGTGCGGGGGGAGACCCAGTACTTC. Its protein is CASSLVRGETQYF.

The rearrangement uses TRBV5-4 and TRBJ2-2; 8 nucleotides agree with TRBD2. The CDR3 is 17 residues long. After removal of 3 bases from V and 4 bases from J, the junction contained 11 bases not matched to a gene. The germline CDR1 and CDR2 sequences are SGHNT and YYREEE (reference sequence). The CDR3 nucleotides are TGTGCCAGCAGCTACGGGGGGGCCCAGGTGGGCACCGGGGAGCTGTTTTTT. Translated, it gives CASSYGGAQVGTGELFF.

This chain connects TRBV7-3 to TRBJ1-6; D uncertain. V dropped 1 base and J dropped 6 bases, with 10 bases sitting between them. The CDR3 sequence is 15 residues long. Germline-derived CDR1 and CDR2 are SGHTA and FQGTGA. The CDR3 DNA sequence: TGTGCCAGCAGCTTAAAAGGAGGGTTTAATTCACCCCTCCACTTT. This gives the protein CASSLKGGFNSPLHF. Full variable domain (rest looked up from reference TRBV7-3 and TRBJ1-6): GAGVSQTPSNKVTEKGKYVELRCDPISGHTALYWYRQSLGQGPEFLIYFQGTGAADDSGLPNDRFFAVRPEGSVSTLKIQRTERGDSAVYLCASSLKGGFNSPLHFGNGTRLTVT.

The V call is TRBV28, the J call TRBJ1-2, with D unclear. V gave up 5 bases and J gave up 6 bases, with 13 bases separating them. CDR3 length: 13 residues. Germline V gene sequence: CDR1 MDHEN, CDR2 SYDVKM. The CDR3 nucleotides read TGTGCCAGCAGTCACAGCACCCCAGATGGCTACACCTTC. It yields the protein CASSHSTPDGYTF.

The CDR3 loop reads CASSSYNDYGYTF. CDR3 in DNA: TGTGCCAGCAGTTCCTATAACGACTATGGCTACACCTTC. The genes are TRBV27 and TRBJ1-2; no definite D call. The germline V and J ends were trimmed by 4 bases and 3 bases, with 9 bases remaining between them. The CDR3 length is 13 residues. CDR1 and CDR2 (germline): MNHEY, SMNVEV (reference sequence).

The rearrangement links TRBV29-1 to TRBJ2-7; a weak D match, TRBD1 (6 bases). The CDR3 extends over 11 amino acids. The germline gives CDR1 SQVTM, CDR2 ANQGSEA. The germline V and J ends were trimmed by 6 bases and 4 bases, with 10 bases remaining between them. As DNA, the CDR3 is TGCAGCGTCTATACAGGGTACGAGCAGTACTTC. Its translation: CSVYTGYEQYF.

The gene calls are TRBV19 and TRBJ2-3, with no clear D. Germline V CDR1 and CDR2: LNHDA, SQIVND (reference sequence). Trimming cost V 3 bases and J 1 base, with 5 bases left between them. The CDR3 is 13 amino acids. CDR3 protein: CASSITGTDTQYF. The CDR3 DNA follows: TGTGCCAGTAGTATTACAGGCACAGATACGCAGTATTTT.

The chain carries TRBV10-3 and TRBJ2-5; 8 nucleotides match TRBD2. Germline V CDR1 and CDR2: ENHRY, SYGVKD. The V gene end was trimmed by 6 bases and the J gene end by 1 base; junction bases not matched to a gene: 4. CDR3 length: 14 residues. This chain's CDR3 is CAIRSAGGQETQYF. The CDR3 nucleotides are TGTGCCATCAGATCCGCGGGGGGCCAAGAGACCCAGTACTTC.

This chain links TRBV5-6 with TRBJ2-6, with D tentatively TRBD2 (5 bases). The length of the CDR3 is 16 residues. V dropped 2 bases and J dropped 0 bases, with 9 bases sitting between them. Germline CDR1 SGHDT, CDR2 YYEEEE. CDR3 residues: CASSFPRGSGANVLTF. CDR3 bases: TGTGCCAGCAGCTTCCCTCGGGGCTCTGGGGCCAACGTCCTGACTTTC.

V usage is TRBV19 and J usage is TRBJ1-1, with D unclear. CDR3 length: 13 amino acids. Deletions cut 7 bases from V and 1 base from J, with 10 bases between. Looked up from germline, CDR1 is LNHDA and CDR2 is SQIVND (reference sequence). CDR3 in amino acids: CASKAEQNTEAFF. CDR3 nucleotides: TGTGCCAGTAAGGCGGAGCAGAACACTGAAGCTTTCTTT.

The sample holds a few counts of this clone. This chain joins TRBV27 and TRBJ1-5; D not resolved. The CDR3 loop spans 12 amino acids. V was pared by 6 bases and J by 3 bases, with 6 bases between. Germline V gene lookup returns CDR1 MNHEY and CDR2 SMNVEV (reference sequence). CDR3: CASSPDNQPQHF. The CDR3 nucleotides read TGTGCCAGCAGCCCAGACAATCAGCCCCAGCATTTT.

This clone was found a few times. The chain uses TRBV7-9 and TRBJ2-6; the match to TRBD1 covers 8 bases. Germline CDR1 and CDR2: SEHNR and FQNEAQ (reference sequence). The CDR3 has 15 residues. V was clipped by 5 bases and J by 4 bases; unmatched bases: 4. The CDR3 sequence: CASSDRGSGANVLTF. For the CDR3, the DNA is TGTGCCAGCAGCGACAGGGGCTCCGGGGCCAACGTCCTGACTTTC.

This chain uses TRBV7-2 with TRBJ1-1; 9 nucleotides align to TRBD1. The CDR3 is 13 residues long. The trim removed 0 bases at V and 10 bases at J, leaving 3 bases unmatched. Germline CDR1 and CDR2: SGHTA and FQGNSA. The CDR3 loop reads CASSLAGTGLAFF. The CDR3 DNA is TGTGCCAGCAGCTTAGCCGGGACAGGGTTAGCTTTCTTT.

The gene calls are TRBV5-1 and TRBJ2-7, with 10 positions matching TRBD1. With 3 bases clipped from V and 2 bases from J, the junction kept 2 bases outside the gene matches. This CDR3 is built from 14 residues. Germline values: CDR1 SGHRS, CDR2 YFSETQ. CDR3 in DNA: TGCGCCAGCAGCTCGGGACAGGGGACCTACGAGCAGTACTTC. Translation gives CASSSGQGTYEQYF.

The CDR3 loop is CASRAGQPNTEAFF. Here the CDR3 DNA reads TGTGCCAGCAGGGCGGGACAGCCAAACACTGAAGCTTTCTTT. The chain uses TRBV27 and TRBJ1-1; 7 nucleotides line up with TRBD1. The CDR3 covers 14 residues. Germline lookup yields CDR1 MNHEY and CDR2 SMNVEV (reference sequence). V shed 6 bases, J shed 2 bases, and the junction held 6 bases outside the gene matches.

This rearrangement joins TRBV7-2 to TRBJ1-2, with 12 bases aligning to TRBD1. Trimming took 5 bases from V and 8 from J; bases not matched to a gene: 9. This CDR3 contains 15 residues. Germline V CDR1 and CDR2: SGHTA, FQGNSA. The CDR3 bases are TGTGCCAGCAGCCGCCCGGGACAGGGGGCTTTGGGCTACACCTTC. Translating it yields CASSRPGQGALGYTF.

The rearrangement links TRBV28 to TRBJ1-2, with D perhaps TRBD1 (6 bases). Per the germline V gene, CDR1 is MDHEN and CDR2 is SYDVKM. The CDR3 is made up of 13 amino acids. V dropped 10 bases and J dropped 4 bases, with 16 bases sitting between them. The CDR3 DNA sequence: TGTGCCACTCGAGGGACAAGTCGCTATGGCTACACCTTC. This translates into CATRGTSRYGYTF.